This T cell receptor (beta chain) originates from a study of blood T cells in healthy people across ages. Notes on the study in general: One million T cells yielded diversity estimates that were considered underestimates.

Through a sample-barcoded 5' primer and a J-beta primer mix, a second PCR was run for 7 to 11 cycles. TCRdb analysed the 5' RACE reads with MiXCR anew, one entry per CDR3 protein. The table records around 800,000 distinct CDR3 sequences, approximately 55% of them present only once. Notes on this clonotype: Its target is unknown.

This CDR3 spans 11 amino acids. Trimming left V 6 bases short and J 8 bases short, with 12 bases between. CDR1 is DFQATT and CDR2 is SNEGSKA in the germline V gene (reference sequence). This clonotype originated in a man of 80 years or more in good health. The chain couples TRBV20-1 to TRBJ2-3; the D gene is possibly TRBD2 (5 bases). The sample consisted of blood. CDR3 sequence: CSARETSTQYF. The CDR3 coding sequence is TGCAGTGCAAGGGAAACTAGTACGCAGTATTTT.